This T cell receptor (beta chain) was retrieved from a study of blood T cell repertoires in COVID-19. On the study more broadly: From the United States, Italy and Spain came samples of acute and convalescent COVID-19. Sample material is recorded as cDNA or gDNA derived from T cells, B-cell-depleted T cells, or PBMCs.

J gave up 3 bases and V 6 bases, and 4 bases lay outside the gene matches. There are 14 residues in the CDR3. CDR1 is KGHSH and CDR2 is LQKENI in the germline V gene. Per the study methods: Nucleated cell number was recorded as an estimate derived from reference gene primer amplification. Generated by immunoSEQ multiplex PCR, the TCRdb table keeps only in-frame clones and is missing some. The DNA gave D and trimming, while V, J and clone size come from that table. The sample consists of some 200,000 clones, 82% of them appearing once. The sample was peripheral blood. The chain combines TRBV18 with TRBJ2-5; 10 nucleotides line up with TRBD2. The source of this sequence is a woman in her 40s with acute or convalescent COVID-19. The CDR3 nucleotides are TGTGCCAGCTCGTGGGGACTAGCGAAAGAGACCCAGTACTTC. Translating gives CASSWGLAKETQYF.